This T cell receptor beta chain emerged from a study of blood T cell repertoires in COVID-19. Across the study: Whether acute or convalescent, the COVID-19 samples came from the United States, Italy and Spain.

The CDR3 runs to 15 residues. The V gene's germline CDR1 is LNHDA and CDR2 SQIVND (reference sequence). The germline V and J ends were trimmed by 1 base and 3 bases, with 12 bases remaining between them. Generated by immunoSEQ multiplex PCR, the TCRdb table keeps only in-frame clones and is missing some. Of more than 150,000 clones listed, about 80% are singletons. J is TRBJ1-2 and V is TRBV19; TRBD1 might be the D (5 bases). The clonotype comes from a man aged 30 to 39 with active or convalescent COVID-19. The sample comprised peripheral blood. The CDR3 DNA sequence: TGTGCCAGTAGTATAGTCTCGCAGGGCGACTATGGCTACACCTTC. This codes for CASSIVSQGDYGYTF.